The clone carrying this T cell receptor beta chain came up many times. No antigen is known for it. This CDR3 has 13 residues. Trimming shortened V by 7 bases and J by 4 bases, and 11 bases separated the two germline ends. This sample stems from a study of blood T cells in healthy people across ages. Study-level findings and limits: The recorded TCR beta diversity per million T cells decreased in a roughly linear manner with age. Long-lived donors had more naive CD4+ cells and higher diversity than aged donors.

The use of a sample-barcoded 5' primer and a J-beta primer mix characterized a second PCR of about 7 to 12 cycles. All samples gave at least 2.5 million CDR3-containing paired-end reads. TCRdb reanalysed the 5' RACE reads using MiXCR and keeps one entry per CDR3 protein. The sample shows around 670,000 distinct CDR3 sequences, under 30% of them seen only once. This clonotype originated in an elderly woman in good health. Input material: blood. The chain recombines TRBV12-3 or TRBV12-4 with TRBJ1-5, with D possibly being TRBD1 (5 bases). CDR3 in DNA: TGTGCCAGCAATAGGGGAGCAAATCAGCCCCAGCATTTT. This encodes CASNRGANQPQHF.